The rows below give T cell receptor beta chains drawn from one sample of a study of cytomegalovirus exposure and HLA in healthy donors. Only in-frame clones appear in the TCRdb table, and some are missing; sequencing was by immunoSEQ multiplex PCR. Found here are about 77,000 clones, around 78% of them singletons; the top ten hold approximately 3.4%. Source material: PBMCs. These receptors all stem from a man aged 40-50 years in good health and CMV-seronegative. CDR3s include the opening cysteine and the closing phenylalanine or tryptophan. Each record gives: V gene, J gene, D gene, clone size, CDR3 protein, CDR3 DNA. The D gene is left open where the match is weak. Only part of the rows carry a size: once, few, many, or a class if the clone is expanded.

TRBV21-1	TRBJ1-1	NA	NA	CASSKARTGEKLEAFF	TGTGCCAGCAGCAAAGCGCGGACAGGGGAAAAATTGGAGGCTTTCTTT
TRBV5-4	TRBJ2-5	TRBD1	NA	CASRKDRETQYF	TGTGCCAGCAGAAAGGACAGGGAGACCCAGTACTTC
TRBV7-7	TRBJ2-5	NA	NA	CASSPGASETQYF	TGTGCTAGCAGCCCCGGAGCCTCGGAGACCCAGTACTTC
TRBV11-3	TRBJ2-5	NA	NA	CASSARGNGFETQYF	TGTGCCAGCAGCGCCAGGGGTAATGGTTTCGAGACCCAGTACTTC
TRBV4-1	TRBJ1-2	NA	NA	CASSQAKGRGETNYGYPF	TGCGCCAGCAGCCAAGCGAAGGGCAGGGGCGAAACTAACTATGGCTACCCCTTC
TRBV6-1	TRBJ1-1	NA	NA	CASRGGDNGRVKAFF	TGTGCCAGCAGGGGGGGGGACAATGGTCGGGTAAAAGCTTTCTTT
TRBV19	TRBJ2-1	NA	NA	CASSIDSRGRNEQFF	TGTGCCAGTAGTATTGATAGCAGGGGTAGGAATGAGCAGTTCTTC
TRBV27	TRBJ1-5	NA	NA	CASSWRGPDQPQHF	TGTGCCAGCAGTTGGAGGGGTCCGGATCAGCCCCAGCATTTT
TRBV4-1	TRBJ2-1	TRBD2	NA	CASSTRVAGVSSSYNEQFF	TGCGCCAGCAGCACCCGGGTAGCGGGGGTTTCCTCATCCTACAATGAGCAGTTCTTC
TRBV7-2	TRBJ1-2	NA	NA	CASSLERHGYTF	TGTGCCAGCAGCTTAGAGCGGCATGGCTACACCTTC
TRBV29-1	TRBJ2-3	NA	NA	CSVDGLLVGQGYSTDTQYF	TGCAGCGTTGACGGGCTTTTGGTTGGGCAGGGTTATTCCACAGATACGCAGTATTTT
TRBV5-1	TRBJ1-1	TRBD1	once	CASSSYRGLGRNTEAFF	TGCGCCAGCAGCTCCTACAGGGGACTCGGGAGGAACACTGAAGCTTTCTTT
TRBV6-6	TRBJ2-7	TRBD1	NA	CASSTGQAAYEQYF	TGTGCCAGCAGTACTGGACAGGCAGCTTACGAGCAGTACTTC
TRBV28	TRBJ1-2	TRBD1	once	CASSAGQGDGYTF	TGTGCCAGCAGTGCTGGACAGGGGGACGGCTACACCTTC
TRBV29-1	TRBJ1-1	TRBD1	NA	CSVAGTANTEAFF	TGCAGCGTTGCCGGGACAGCAAACACTGAAGCTTTCTTT
TRBV7-2	TRBJ1-5	TRBD1	NA	CASSLVGQISNQPQHF	TGTGCCAGCAGCTTAGTGGGACAGATAAGCAATCAGCCCCAGCATTTT
TRBV4-1	TRBJ2-7	TRBD1	NA	CASSLTGVHEQYF	TGCGCCAGCAGCCTCACAGGGGTCCACGAGCAGTACTTC
TRBV29-1	TRBJ2-5	NA	NA	CSVDRGGETQYF	TGCAGCGTTGACAGGGGAGGGGAGACCCAGTACTTC
TRBV4-1	TRBJ1-1	NA	NA	CASSPGMNTEAFF	TGCGCCAGCAGCCCAGGGATGAACACTGAAGCTTTCTTT
TRBV28	TRBJ2-7	TRBD1	few	CASFQGAEEQYF	TGTGCCAGTTTTCAGGGGGCGGAAGAGCAGTACTTC
TRBV7-2	TRBJ1-2	NA	NA	CASSQQGRYGYTF	TGTGCCAGCAGCCAACAGGGACGCTATGGCTACACCTTC
TRBV6-5	TRBJ1-4	NA	once	CASSYAPGSREKLFF	TGTGCCAGCAGTTACGCCCCAGGGTCGCGTGAAAAACTGTTTTTT
TRBV5-4	TRBJ2-1	TRBD2	NA	CAGSLRTSGYNEQFF	TGTGCCGGCAGCTTACGGACTAGCGGTTACAATGAGCAGTTCTTC
TRBV5-1	TRBJ1-1	NA	few	CASNEGPGRTEAFF	TGCGCCAGCAATGAGGGACCTGGGAGGACTGAAGCTTTCTTT
TRBV6-6	TRBJ1-1	NA	NA	CASSVLQTEAFF	TGTGCCAGCTCAGTATTACAGACTGAAGCTTTCTTT
TRBV6-5	TRBJ1-4	TRBD1	NA	CASSRPGTAREKLFF	TGTGCCAGCAGTAGACCAGGGACAGCCAGGGAAAAACTGTTTTTT
TRBV9	TRBJ2-2	TRBD1	NA	CASRSQGAGELFF	TGTGCCAGCAGAAGCCAGGGGGCCGGGGAGCTGTTTTTT